This entry features one T cell receptor (beta chain) sequence. Its target is unknown. The data originate from a study of Ad26.COV2.S vaccination and SARS-CoV-2 variants. General study findings and limits: CD8+ and CD4+ T cells specific for spike reportedly responded with substantial breadth after vaccination. Spike-specific TCR breadth was greater after Ad26.COV2.S than placebo. Non-spike TCR breadth did not differ much between vaccine and placebo recipients.

The repertoire was sequenced with immunoSEQ multiplex PCR; TCRdb's copy has only in-frame clones and lacks some. This table holds 350,000 to 500,000 clones, around 90% found once. V lost 10 bases to trimming and J lost 2 bases, with 9 bases between them. The CDR3 has 12 residues. Germline V gene sequence: CDR1 LNHDA, CDR2 SQIVND (reference sequence). Treatment specified: roughly 20 received Ad26.COV2.S at low or high dose, single or two shots; 5 received placebo; per-sample allocation not given. All samples were drawn on day 63, counting from the first vaccine or placebo injection. The sequencing here drew on peripheral blood, taken in a trial of Ad26.COV2.S vaccine versus placebo. This sequence was found in a person between 18 and 60 years old who received the Ad26.COV2.S COVID-19 vaccine or a placebo. This sequence joins TRBV19 and TRBJ1-5; possibly TRBD1 for D (6 bases). CDR3 bases: TGTGCCACTCGGACAGGCAATCAGCCCCAGCATTTT. Its protein product is CATRTGNQPQHF.